A single sample gave rise to the 5 T cell receptor beta chains below, sequenced in a study of T cell clonality in common variable immunodeficiency. Clones were sequenced by immunoSEQ multiplex PCR, and TCRdb holds only the in-frame ones, with some missing. The sample shows about 31,000 clones, none of them appearing just once. Sequencing was performed on peripheral blood mononuclear cells. The source of these receptors is a person between 18 and 75 years old in good health.

In its sample, this clone was seen many times. The read is 3 residues too short to cover the CDR3 end, so that end is filled in from the germline J gene. V usage is TRBV29-1 and J usage is TRBJ2-3; 13 nucleotides agree with TRBD2. The length of the CDR3 is 13 residues. The germline V gene encodes CDR1 SQVTM and CDR2 ANQGSEA. CDR3 DNA, as far as it was read: TGCAGCGGTCGACTAGCGGGAGGACAGACG. It yields the protein CSGRLAGGQT. The complete CDR3 sequence is CSGRLAGGQTQYF.

This clone has a count of ten or more. A junction end diverges from the germline sequence, so it may reflect a read error. Read data end 3 residues before the CDR3 end; the end is taken from the germline J gene. The chain links TRBV4-2 to TRBJ1-1; possibly TRBD1 for D (5 bases). Germline V gene sequence: CDR1 LGHNA, CDR2 YNFKEQ. The CDR3 extends over 13 amino acids. CDR3 sequence reads: CASSEGHLTEAFF. The part of the CDR3 DNA that was read is TGCGCCAGCAGCGAAGGACACCTCACTGAA.

This clone has ten or more counts. The CDR3 end falls 3 residues outside the read, so it is completed with the germline J gene. This chain uses TRBV7-2 with TRBJ2-7; no reliable D call. There are 12 residues in the CDR3. From germline, CDR1 is SGHTA and CDR2 FQGNSA. Trimming left V 4 bases short and J 3 bases short, with 7 bases between. This CDR3 is CASSSQFYEQYF. The sequenced part of the CDR3 DNA is TGTGCCAGCAGCTCACAGTTCTACGAG. Together with reference TRBV7-2 and TRBJ2-7, the CDR3 gives the full variable domain: GAGVSQSPSNKVTEKGKDVELRCDPISGHTALYWYRQSLGQGLEFLIYFQGNSAPDKSGLPSDRFSAERTGGSVSTLTIQRTQQEDSAVYLCASSSQFYEQYFGPGTRLTVT.

With respect to this clone: The read gets to within 3 residues of the CDR3 end, and the germline J gene fills in the rest. The chain uses TRBV7-8 and TRBJ2-1, with D possibly matching TRBD2 (5 bases). Germline CDR1 SGHVS, CDR2 FQNEAQ. Trimming pared 2 bases from V and 6 bases from J, leaving 17 bases between. The length of the CDR3 is 16 residues. Here the CDR3 reads CASSLPRLPAANEQFF. The CDR3 DNA, read in part, is TGTGCCAGCAGCTTACCGAGACTACCGGCGGCCAATGAG.

This clone was detected many times. The read halts 3 residues ahead of the CDR3 end, with the missing end drawn from the germline J gene. V usage is TRBV5-1 and J usage is TRBJ1-2; 7 bases line up with TRBD1. J was trimmed by 2 bases and V by 6 bases; bases with no gene match: 4. This CDR3 has 13 residues. Germline V lookup: CDR1 SGHRS, CDR2 YFSETQ. The CDR3 bases that were read are TGCGCCAGCACCAAGACAGGGAACTATGGC. This gives the protein CASTKTGNYG. The whole CDR3 sequence is CASTKTGNYGYTF.